These T cell receptor beta chains were read from a single sample in a study of cytomegalovirus exposure and HLA in healthy donors. Data came from immunoSEQ multiplex PCR; TCRdb stores just in-frame clones and leaves some out. Its clone listing holds some 43,000 clones. The source material was PBMCs. The receptors were gathered from a woman aged 25 to 39 in good health and CMV-seronegative. Each CDR3 is given with its conserved first and last residue. The order of the fields is J gene, D gene, V gene, CDR3 protein, CDR3 DNA. The D gene is left open where the match is weak.

TRBJ1-5	.	TRBV5-1	CASYQFPGNQPQHF	TGCGCCAGCTACCAATTCCCAGGCAATCAGCCCCAGCATTTT
TRBJ2-3	.	TRBV9	CASSVDGGQFTQYF	TGTGCCAGCAGCGTAGATGGGGGACAATTTACGCAGTATTTT
TRBJ2-1	.	TRBV13	CASSTRTASSYNEQFF	TGTGCCAGCAGCACCCGGACAGCTAGCTCCTACAATGAGCAGTTCTTC
TRBJ2-3	.	TRBV2	CASSEWLNTDTQYF	TGTGCCAGCAGTGAGTGGCTGAACACAGATACGCAGTATTTT
TRBJ2-2	TRBD1	TRBV5-1	CASSLSRDRVTGELFF	TGCGCCAGCAGCTTGTCCCGGGACAGGGTTACCGGGGAGCTGTTTTTT
TRBJ1-5	TRBD1	TRBV10-1	CASSEGADRGENSNQPQHF	TGCGCCAGCAGTGAGGGAGCTGACAGGGGAGAAAATAGCAATCAGCCCCAGCATTTT
TRBJ2-7	.	TRBV6-5	CASRDRDFGAEQYF	TGTGCCAGCAGGGATCGGGACTTTGGGGCCGAGCAGTACTTC
TRBJ2-7	.	TRBV7-9	CASSLNPFGELEQYF	TGTGCCAGCAGCTTAAACCCCTTTGGTGAACTCGAGCAGTACTTC
TRBJ1-6	.	TRBV6-1	CASKTNGNSPLHF	TGTGCCAGCAAAACGAACGGGAATTCACCCCTCCACTTT
TRBJ1-1	.	TRBV11-3	CASSWTSMNTEAFF	TGTGCCAGCAGCTGGACAAGTATGAACACTGAAGCTTTCTTT
TRBJ2-7	.	TRBV28	CASSSPGDNAVGEQYF	TGTGCCAGCAGTTCGCCAGGGGACAACGCAGTGGGCGAGCAGTACTTC
TRBJ1-3	.	TRBV4-3	CASSQDRVESGNTIYF	TGCGCCAGCAGCCAAGATCGGGTGGAATCTGGAAACACCATATATTTT
TRBJ2-7	TRBD1	TRBV7-2	CASSIDRGGPYEQYF	TGTGCCAGCAGCATAGACAGGGGCGGACCTTACGAGCAGTACTTC
TRBJ2-3	.	TRBV6-5	CASSYQGDTQYF	TGTGCCAGCAGTTACCAGGGGGATACGCAGTATTTT
TRBJ1-2	.	TRBV30	CAWRENYGYTF	TGTGCCTGGAGAGAGAACTATGGCTACACCTTC
TRBJ1-2	.	TRBV30	CAWSVLVAGYTF	TGTGCCTGGAGTGTACTCGTTGCTGGCTACACCTTC
TRBJ1-4	.	TRBV25-1	CASSGRMEKLFF	TGTGCCAGCAGTGGCAGGATGGAAAAACTGTTTTTT
TRBJ1-2	.	TRBV5-1	CASRAGEYGYTF	TGCGCCAGCAGGGCAGGGGAGTATGGCTACACCTTC
TRBJ2-7	.	TRBV4-1	CASSQEQNLVYEQYF	TGCGCCAGCAGCCAAGAACAGAATCTTGTCTACGAGCAGTACTTC
TRBJ1-1	.	TRBV19	CASSIRTPNTEAFF	TGTGCCAGTAGTATCCGGACACCAAACACTGAAGCTTTCTTT
TRBJ1-5	.	TRBV19	CASSPGTHSNQPQHF	TGTGCCAGTAGTCCCGGGACTCATAGCAATCAGCCCCAGCATTTT
TRBJ2-7	.	TRBV13	CASSLGQGPYEQYF	TGTGCCAGCAGCTTAGGGCAGGGTCCATACGAGCAGTACTTC
TRBJ2-5	TRBD2	TRBV27	CASSPIGGRAGETQYF	TGTGCCAGCAGTCCCATTGGCGGGAGGGCCGGGGAGACCCAGTACTTC
TRBJ1-1	.	TRBV5-1	CASAPGYGAMNTEAFF	TGCGCCAGCGCCCCCGGTTATGGAGCCATGAACACTGAAGCTTTCTTT
TRBJ1-1	.	TRBV29-1	CSATVVTEAFF	TGCAGCGCCACGGTGGTCACTGAAGCTTTCTTT
TRBJ2-7	TRBD1	TRBV11-1	CASSLADRVTYEQYF	TGTGCCAGCAGCTTAGCGGACAGGGTTACCTACGAGCAGTACTTC
TRBJ1-5	.	TRBV18	CASSRDGGDQPQHF	TGTGCCAGCTCACGGGACGGAGGGGATCAGCCCCAGCATTTT
TRBJ2-4	TRBD2	TRBV30	CAWRGRLAVAKNIQYF	TGTGCCTGGAGGGGGAGACTAGCGGTAGCCAAAAACATTCAGTACTTC
TRBJ2-7	.	TRBV4-1	CASSPRVPAYEQYF	TGCGCCAGCAGCCCTCGGGTGCCAGCCTACGAGCAGTACTTC
TRBJ2-7	TRBD1	TRBV6-5	CASSYDRGAYEQYF	TGTGCCAGCAGTTACGACAGGGGGGCCTACGAGCAGTACTTC
TRBJ2-1	.	TRBV27	CASSTGSIEQFF	TGTGCCAGCTCCACAGGGTCCATTGAGCAGTTCTTC
TRBJ2-5	.	TRBV30	CAWTTFSRQETQYF	TGTGCCTGGACCACCTTTTCTCGGCAAGAGACCCAGTACTTC
TRBJ2-3	TRBD1	TRBV10-1	CASSEGTGGADTQYF	TGCGCCAGCAGTGAGGGGACAGGGGGCGCAGATACGCAGTATTTT
TRBJ1-5	.	TRBV19	CASTGAGVTSTHSNQPQHF	TGTGCCAGTACCGGAGCGGGGGTAACAAGTACTCATAGCAATCAGCCCCAGCATTTT
TRBJ1-5	.	TRBV19	CASSIQGSQPQHF	TGTGCCAGTAGTATTCAGGGGAGTCAGCCCCAGCATTTT
TRBJ1-2	TRBD1	TRBV5-8	CASSLSPGGNYGYTF	TGTGCCAGCAGCTTGTCTCCAGGGGGAAACTATGGCTACACCTTC
TRBJ2-1	TRBD2	TRBV9	CASSVASSGVAGHNEQFF	TGTGCCAGCAGCGTAGCTTCCTCCGGGGTAGCGGGACACAATGAGCAGTTCTTC
TRBJ2-2	.	TRBV7-6	CASSSTRYTGELFF	TGTGCCAGCAGTTCTACTAGATACACCGGGGAGCTGTTTTTT
TRBJ1-2	.	TRBV28	CASSPRNYGYTF	TGTGCCAGCAGTCCCAGAAACTATGGCTACACCTTC
TRBJ2-3	TRBD2	TRBV6-4	CASSDVAGEPDTQYF	TGTGCCAGCAGTGATGTAGCGGGAGAGCCAGATACGCAGTATTTT
TRBJ2-5	.	TRBV9	CASSVAISEGGETQYF	TGTGCCAGCAGCGTCGCCATAAGCGAGGGCGGAGAGACCCAGTACTTC
TRBJ2-3	TRBD1	TRBV7-8	CASSLMDRGSTDTQYF	TGTGCCAGCAGCTTAATGGACAGGGGTAGCACAGATACGCAGTATTTT
TRBJ2-7	.	TRBV7-4	CASIPLPDCVYEQYF	TGTGCCAGCATCCCCCTCCCGGACTGTGTGTACGAGCAGTACTTC
TRBJ2-7	.	TRBV5-6	CASSLVAGTSFEQYF	TGTGCCAGCAGCTTGGTTGCGGGAACGTCCTTCGAGCAGTACTTC
TRBJ2-7	TRBD1	TRBV5-1	CASSLTGAYEQYF	TGCGCCAGCAGCTTGACAGGGGCCTACGAGCAGTACTTC
TRBJ2-1	.	TRBV9	CASSVAYRGGEQFF	TGTGCCAGCAGCGTAGCTTATCGGGGAGGCGAGCAGTTCTTC
TRBJ1-4	.	TRBV11-2	CASSGRRATNEKLFF	TGTGCCAGCAGTGGGAGACGTGCAACTAATGAAAAACTGTTTTTT
TRBJ2-7	TRBD1	TRBV5-1	CASSRMAGTGEYEQYF	TGCGCCAGCAGCCGGATGGCGGGGACAGGGGAGTACGAGCAGTACTTC
TRBJ2-7	TRBD2	TRBV13	CASSFLAGGYEQYF	TGTGCCAGCAGCTTCCTAGCGGGGGGCTACGAGCAGTACTTC
TRBJ2-1	TRBD2	TRBV30	CAWSPFKTSGAYNEQFF	TGTGCCTGGAGTCCGTTTAAGACTAGCGGGGCCTACAATGAGCAGTTCTTC
TRBJ2-7	.	TRBV7-2	CASSLGSMPSFSYEQYF	TGTGCCAGCAGCTTAGGGTCTATGCCGAGCTTCTCCTACGAGCAGTACTTC
TRBJ1-2	.	TRBV29-1	CSVLSYYGYTF	TGCAGCGTTTTGTCCTACTATGGCTACACCTTC
TRBJ1-5	TRBD1	TRBV5-1	CASSWATGARQPQHF	TGCGCCAGCAGCTGGGCAACAGGGGCCCGCCAGCCCCAGCATTTT
TRBJ2-7	TRBD1	TRBV5-1	CASSLAGQGADEQYF	TGCGCCAGCAGCTTGGCGGGACAGGGGGCCGACGAGCAGTACTTC
TRBJ2-1	.	TRBV6-5	CASSYRGWRNNNEQFF	TGTGCCAGCAGTTACCGGGGGTGGCGGAACAACAATGAGCAGTTCTTC
TRBJ2-7	.	TRBV2	CASSALSEQYF	TGTGCCAGCAGTGCCCTAAGCGAGCAGTACTTC
TRBJ1-2	.	TRBV29-1	CSVRGGRGYTF	TGCAGCGTGAGGGGGGGGCGGGGCTACACCTTC
TRBJ2-7	TRBD1	TRBV30	CAWSSPRQGSRGEQYF	TGTGCCTGGAGTTCTCCCCGACAGGGGTCTCGAGGCGAGCAGTACTTC